This TCR beta chain came from a study of blood T cell repertoires in COVID-19. In the study overall: There were acute and convalescent COVID-19 samples, and they came from the United States, Italy and Spain. PBMCs, B-cell-depleted T cells, or T cells provided the cDNA or gDNA that made up the material.

The authors' processing: Researchers report that nucleated cell counts were estimated from reference gene primer amplification. The repertoire was sequenced with immunoSEQ multiplex PCR; TCRdb's copy has only in-frame clones and lacks some. That table furnishes V, J and clone size, whereas the DNA furnished D and trimming. The sample lists more than 50,000 clones, under 85% occurring once. The CDR3 extends over 12 amino acids. V lost 5 bases and J 2 bases, leaving 6 bases between the germline ends. Per the germline V gene, CDR1 is SGHTA and CDR2 is FQGNSA. Sequencing used peripheral blood. V is TRBV7-2 and J is TRBJ2-5; no firm D call. The clonotype was recovered from an elderly woman with acute or convalescent COVID-19. CDR3 sequence: CASSLNQETQYF. The DNA for the CDR3 is TGTGCCAGCAGCCTTAATCAAGAGACCCAGTACTTC.